This T cell receptor beta chain was found in a study of beta chain features in type 1 diabetes (dated by TCRdb to 2017 to 2018). Context from the whole study: Mean age, gender distribution, total cell number and subset yield were not different between patients and healthy donors. Across all samples, some 100,000,000 sorted cells were examined, and cell number per subset correlated strongly with RNA yield. The study compared TCRB repertoires of sorted circulating CD4+ T cell subsets between recently diagnosed type 1 diabetes patients and matched healthy donors. Naive and central memory subsets were obtained from all 30 or so donors, but regulatory and stem cell-like memory subsets were isolated from only 8 patients and roughly eight healthy donors.

All of the isolated RNA was reverse transcribed with the High Capacity cDNA Reverse Transcription Kit, so expressed TCRB transcripts were sequenced. Deep immunoSEQ sequencing was performed on naive, central memory and regulatory T cell samples, with an average of approximately 4 million total reads per sample. Sorted cells were lysed in RLT buffer and RNA was extracted with DNase-treated RNeasy Micro or Mini kits, depending on cell number. Each cell subset was processed separately to prevent cross-contamination, with patient and healthy donor samples processed together. TCRB sequences were amplified from cDNA with the immunoSEQ multiplex PCR, producing 87-bp fragments spanning the CDR3 region. Amplicons were sequenced on the Illumina HiSeq platform. The study's processing was this. PCR bias was corrected computationally using synthetic template baselines, and reads within Hamming distance 2 were collapsed, with unmergeable singletons discarded. Reads were aligned to IMGT to assign V, D and J genes, CDR3 length, and insertions or deletions at six rearrangement sites. Within each subset, clonotype counts were normalized to sorted cell number, after which true diversity and Gini coefficients were computed with the tcR R package. The overlap coefficient, calculated on TCRB nucleotide sequences, was used to quantify repertoire sharing. The source is immuneACCESS, and TCRdb retained only in-frame sequences with V and J called. Part of the clones is not carried over; for the studies checked, unresolved V genes explain less than half of this, and the remainder is unexplained. V and J calls and clone size follow that table, whereas D and trimming were derived from the DNA. Recorded for this sample are around 190,000 clones; about an eighth of them occurred a single time. The top ten clonotypes cover 0.62% of the sample.

From each donor, a single peripheral blood sample of about 110 mL on average was drawn into heparinised tubes. Using a panel that included CD45RO, CCR7, CD25, CD127, CD95 and CD27, naive, central memory, regulatory and stem cell-like memory CD4+ T cells were sorted on a BD FACSAria II. A purity above 95% was achieved for all sorted populations. Right away, PBMCs were isolated by Lymphoprep density gradient centrifugation and were stained directly, with no culture step. To minimize batch effects, samples were stained and sorted in pairs, one healthy donor with one patient per experiment. Paper-wide results and their limitations: Because cDNA was sequenced instead of genomic DNA, highly expressing activated cells could be over-represented, though the groups showed no difference in activation or CD3 levels. Patients with type 1 diabetes made fewer insertions and deleted more nucleotides at VDJ recombination sites, implying thymic rearrangement abnormalities. The naive, central memory and regulatory TCRB repertoires appeared to resemble one another more closely among patients than among healthy donors. A moderate but significant shortening of TCRB CDR3 length was observed in type 1 diabetes patients in all four CD4+ subsets. Because the HLA sub-analyses included only small numbers of individuals, any influence of HLA type on TCRB rearrangement was left unresolved. PCR may preferentially amplify shorter templates, but because patient and control samples were amplified and corrected together, any resulting skew would affect both groups equally.

In its sample, this clone was seen a few times. Its recognized antigen is unknown. One base away there is no much larger clone; base qualities are not given. The clonotype originates from a young woman in good health. The sequencing sample was made of central memory CD4+ T cells from blood.

The CDR3 amino acid sequence is: CAWRGTVNQPQHF. The DNA sequence is as follows: TGTGCCTGGAGGGGGACAGTCAATCAGCCCCAGCATTTT. Recombination joined TRBV30 with TRBJ1-5; the central 7 bases match TRBD1. Ends trimmed: V by 3 bases, J by 3 bases; bases unmatched to a gene: 2. Including the terminal cysteine and phenylalanine, the CDR3 comprises 13 residues. Just CDR3 DNA is preserved here, 39 bases in frame from base 1. Reading the germline V gene (reference sequence) gives CDR1 GTSNPN and CDR2 SVGIG.